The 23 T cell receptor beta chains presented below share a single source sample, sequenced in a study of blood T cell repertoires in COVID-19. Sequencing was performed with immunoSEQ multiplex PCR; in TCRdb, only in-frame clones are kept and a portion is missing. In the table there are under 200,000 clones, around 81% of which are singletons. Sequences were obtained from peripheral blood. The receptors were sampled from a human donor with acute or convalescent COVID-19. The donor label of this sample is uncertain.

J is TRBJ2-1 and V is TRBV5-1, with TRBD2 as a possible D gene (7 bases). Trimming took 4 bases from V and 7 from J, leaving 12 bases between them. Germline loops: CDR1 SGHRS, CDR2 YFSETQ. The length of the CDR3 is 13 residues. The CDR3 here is CASSIGGPNEQFF. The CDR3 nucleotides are TGCGCCAGCAGCATCGGGGGGCCGAATGAGCAGTTCTTC.

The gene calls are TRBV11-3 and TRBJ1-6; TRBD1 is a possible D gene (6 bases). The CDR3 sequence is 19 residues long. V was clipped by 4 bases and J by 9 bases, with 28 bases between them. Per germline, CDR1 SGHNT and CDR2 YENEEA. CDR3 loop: CASSSRTDIGTTQGSPLHF. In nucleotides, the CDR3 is TGTGCCAGCAGCTCCCGGACAGATATTGGGACTACTCAGGGTTCACCCCTCCACTTT.

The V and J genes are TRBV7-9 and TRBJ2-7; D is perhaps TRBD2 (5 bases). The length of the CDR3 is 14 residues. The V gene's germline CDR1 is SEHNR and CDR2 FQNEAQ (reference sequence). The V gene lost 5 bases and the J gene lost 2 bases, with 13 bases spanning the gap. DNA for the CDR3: TGTGCCAGCAGCACCTCCGGGAACGCCTACGAGCAGTACTTC. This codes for CASSTSGNAYEQYF.

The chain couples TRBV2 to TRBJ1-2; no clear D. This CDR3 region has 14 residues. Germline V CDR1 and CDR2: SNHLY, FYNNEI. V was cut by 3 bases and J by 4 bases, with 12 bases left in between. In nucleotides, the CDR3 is TGTGCCAGCAGTGATAGGGAGGGTACCTATGGCTACACCTTC. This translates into CASSDREGTYGYTF. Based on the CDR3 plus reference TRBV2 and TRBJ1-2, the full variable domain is EPEVTQTPSHQVTQMGQEVILRCVPISNHLYFYWYRQILGQKVEFLVSFYNNEISEKSEIFDDQFSVERPDGSNFTLKIRSTKLEDSAMYFCASSDREGTYGYTFGSGTRLTVV.

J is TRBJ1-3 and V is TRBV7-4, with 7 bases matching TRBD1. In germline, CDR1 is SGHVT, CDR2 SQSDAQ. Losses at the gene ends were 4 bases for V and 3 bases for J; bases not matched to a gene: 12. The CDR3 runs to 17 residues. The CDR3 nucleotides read TGTGCCAGCAGCTCCCGGGACAGAGAGGTGGATGGAAACACCATATATTTT. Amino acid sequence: CASSSRDREVDGNTIYF.

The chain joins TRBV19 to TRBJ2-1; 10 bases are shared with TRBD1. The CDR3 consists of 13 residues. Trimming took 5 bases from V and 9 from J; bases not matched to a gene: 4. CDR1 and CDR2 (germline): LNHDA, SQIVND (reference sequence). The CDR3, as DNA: TGTGCCAGTAGTGCCCGGGACAGGGGTGAGCAGTTCTTC. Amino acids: CASSARDRGEQFF. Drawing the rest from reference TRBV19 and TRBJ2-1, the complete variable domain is DGGITQSPKYLFRKEGQNVTLSCEQNLNHDAMYWYRQDPGQGLRLIYYSQIVNDFQKGDIAEGYSVSREKKESFPLTVTSAQKNPTAFYLCASSARDRGEQFFGPGTRLTVL.

The CDR3 coding sequence is TGTGCCAGCAACCTGGACAGTTTCACCGGGGAGCTGTTTTTT. This sequence encodes CASNLDSFTGELFF. The rearrangement joins TRBV2 to TRBJ2-2, with a possible D match to TRBD1 (6 bases). CDR1 and CDR2 (germline): SNHLY, FYNNEI. The ends were cut back, 7 bases at V and 4 bases at J, with 13 bases in the middle. There are 14 residues in the CDR3.

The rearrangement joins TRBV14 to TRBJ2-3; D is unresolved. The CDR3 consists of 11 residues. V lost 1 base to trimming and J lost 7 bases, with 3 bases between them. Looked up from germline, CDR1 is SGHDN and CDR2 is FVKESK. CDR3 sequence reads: CASSQANTQYF. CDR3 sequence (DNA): TGTGCCAGCAGCCAAGCTAATACGCAGTATTTT.

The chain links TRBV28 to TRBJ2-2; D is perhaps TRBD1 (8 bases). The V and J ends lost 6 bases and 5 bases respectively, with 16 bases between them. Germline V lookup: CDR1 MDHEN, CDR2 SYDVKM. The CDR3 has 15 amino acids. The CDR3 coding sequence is TGTGCCAGCAGGCCCACAGGGGGAGGGACCGGGGAGCTGTTTTTT. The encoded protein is CASRPTGGGTGELFF.

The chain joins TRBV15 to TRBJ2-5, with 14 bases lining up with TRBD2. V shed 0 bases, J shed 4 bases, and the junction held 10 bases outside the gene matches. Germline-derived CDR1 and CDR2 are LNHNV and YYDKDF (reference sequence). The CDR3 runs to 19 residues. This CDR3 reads CATSRDRRRLAGGSETQYF. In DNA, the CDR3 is TGTGCCACCAGCAGAGATCGCCGCCGACTAGCGGGAGGGTCAGAGACCCAGTACTTC.

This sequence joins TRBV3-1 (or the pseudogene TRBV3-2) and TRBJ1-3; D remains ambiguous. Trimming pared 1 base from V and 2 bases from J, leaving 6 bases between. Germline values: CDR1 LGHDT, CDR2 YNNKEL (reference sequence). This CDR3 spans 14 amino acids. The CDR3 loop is CASSQGEAGNTIYF. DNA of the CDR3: TGTGCCAGCAGCCAAGGAGAGGCTGGAAACACCATATATTTT.

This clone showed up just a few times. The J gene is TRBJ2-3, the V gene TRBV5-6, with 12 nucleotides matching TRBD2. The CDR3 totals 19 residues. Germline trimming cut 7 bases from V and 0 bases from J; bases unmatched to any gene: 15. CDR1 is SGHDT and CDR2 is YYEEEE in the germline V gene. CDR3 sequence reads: CASATLTSGGIGSTDTQYF. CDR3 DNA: TGTGCCAGCGCGACCCTCACTAGCGGGGGGATCGGTAGCACAGATACGCAGTATTTT.

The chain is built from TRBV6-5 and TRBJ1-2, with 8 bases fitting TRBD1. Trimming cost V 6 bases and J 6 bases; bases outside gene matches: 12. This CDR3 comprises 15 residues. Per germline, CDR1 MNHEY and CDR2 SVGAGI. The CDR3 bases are TGTGCCAGCAGAAATGCAGGGGGCGCGTCCCATGGCTACACCTTC. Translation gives CASRNAGGASHGYTF.

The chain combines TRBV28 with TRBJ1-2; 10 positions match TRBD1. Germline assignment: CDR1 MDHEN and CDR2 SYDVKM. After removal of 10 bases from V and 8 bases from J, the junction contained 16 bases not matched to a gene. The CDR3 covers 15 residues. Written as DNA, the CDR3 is TGTGCCACTATTCGACAGGGGGCGCAAAGCTACGGCTACACCTTC. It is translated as CATIRQGAQSYGYTF.

CDR3 residues: CASSQEQNSPSGANVLTF. The CDR3 DNA is TGTGCCAGCAGCCAAGAACAGAACTCGCCTTCTGGGGCCAACGTCCTGACTTTC. The V and J genes are TRBV3-1 (or the pseudogene TRBV3-2) and TRBJ2-6, with D unclear. V lost 0 bases and J 1 base, leaving 13 bases between the germline ends. Germline V lookup: CDR1 LGHDT, CDR2 YNNKEL (reference sequence). This CDR3 is built from 18 residues.

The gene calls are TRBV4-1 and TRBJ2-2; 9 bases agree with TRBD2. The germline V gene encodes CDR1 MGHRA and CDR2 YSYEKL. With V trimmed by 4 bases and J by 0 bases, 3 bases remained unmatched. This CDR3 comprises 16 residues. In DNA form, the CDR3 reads TGCGCCAGCAGCCCTAGCGGGATACCGAACACCGGGGAGCTGTTTTTT. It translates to CASSPSGIPNTGELFF.

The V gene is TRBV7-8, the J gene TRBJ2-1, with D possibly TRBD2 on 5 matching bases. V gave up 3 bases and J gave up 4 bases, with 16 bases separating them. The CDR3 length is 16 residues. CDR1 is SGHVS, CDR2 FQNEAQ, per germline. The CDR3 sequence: CASSFQTTRMYNEQFF. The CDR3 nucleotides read TGTGCCAGCAGCTTCCAGACTACCCGTATGTACAATGAGCAGTTCTTC.

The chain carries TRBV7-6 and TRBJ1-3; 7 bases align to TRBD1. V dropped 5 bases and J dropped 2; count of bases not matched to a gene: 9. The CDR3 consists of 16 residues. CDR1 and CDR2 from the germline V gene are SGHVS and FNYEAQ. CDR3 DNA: TGTGCCAGCAGCCGGGGGGGACAGACTCCTGGAAACACCATATATTTT. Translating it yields CASSRGGQTPGNTIYF. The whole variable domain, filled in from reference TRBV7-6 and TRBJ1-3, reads GAGVSQSPRYKVTKRGQDVALRCDPISGHVSLYWYRQALGQGPEFLTYFNYEAQQDKSGLPNDRFSAERPEGSISTLTIQRTEQRDSAMYRCASSRGGQTPGNTIYFGEGSWLTVV.

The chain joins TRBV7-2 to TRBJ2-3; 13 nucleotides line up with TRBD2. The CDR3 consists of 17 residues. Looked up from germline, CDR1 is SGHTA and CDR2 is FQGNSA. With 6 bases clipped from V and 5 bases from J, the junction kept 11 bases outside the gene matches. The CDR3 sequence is CASRPPGLAGKGDTQYF. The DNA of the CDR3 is TGTGCCAGCAGGCCCCCGGGACTAGCGGGGAAGGGAGATACGCAGTATTTT.

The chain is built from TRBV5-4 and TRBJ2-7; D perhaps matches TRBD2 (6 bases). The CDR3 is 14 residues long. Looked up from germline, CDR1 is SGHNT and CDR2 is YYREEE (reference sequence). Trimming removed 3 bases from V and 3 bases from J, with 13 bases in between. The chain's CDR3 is CASSSPGAYYEQYF. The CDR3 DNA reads TGTGCCAGCAGCTCTCCGGGAGCCTACTACGAGCAGTACTTC.

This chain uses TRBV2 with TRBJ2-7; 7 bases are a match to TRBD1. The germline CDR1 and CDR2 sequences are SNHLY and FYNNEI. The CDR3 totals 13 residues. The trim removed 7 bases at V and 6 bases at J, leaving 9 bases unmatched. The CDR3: CASKGNRGIEQYF. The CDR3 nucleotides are TGTGCCAGCAAGGGAAACAGGGGAATCGAGCAGTACTTC.

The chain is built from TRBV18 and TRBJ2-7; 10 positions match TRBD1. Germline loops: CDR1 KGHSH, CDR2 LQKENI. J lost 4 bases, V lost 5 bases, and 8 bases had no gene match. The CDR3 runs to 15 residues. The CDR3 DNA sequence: TGTGCCAGCTCAAACGGGGGGACAGGGGCATACGAGCAGTACTTC. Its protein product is CASSNGGTGAYEQYF.

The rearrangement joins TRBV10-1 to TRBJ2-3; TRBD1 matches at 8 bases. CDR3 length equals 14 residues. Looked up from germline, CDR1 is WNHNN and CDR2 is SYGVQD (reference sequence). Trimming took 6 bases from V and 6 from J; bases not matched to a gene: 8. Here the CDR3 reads CASSLGTGGDTQYF. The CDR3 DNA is TGCGCCAGCAGCCTGGGGACAGGTGGCGATACGCAGTATTTT.